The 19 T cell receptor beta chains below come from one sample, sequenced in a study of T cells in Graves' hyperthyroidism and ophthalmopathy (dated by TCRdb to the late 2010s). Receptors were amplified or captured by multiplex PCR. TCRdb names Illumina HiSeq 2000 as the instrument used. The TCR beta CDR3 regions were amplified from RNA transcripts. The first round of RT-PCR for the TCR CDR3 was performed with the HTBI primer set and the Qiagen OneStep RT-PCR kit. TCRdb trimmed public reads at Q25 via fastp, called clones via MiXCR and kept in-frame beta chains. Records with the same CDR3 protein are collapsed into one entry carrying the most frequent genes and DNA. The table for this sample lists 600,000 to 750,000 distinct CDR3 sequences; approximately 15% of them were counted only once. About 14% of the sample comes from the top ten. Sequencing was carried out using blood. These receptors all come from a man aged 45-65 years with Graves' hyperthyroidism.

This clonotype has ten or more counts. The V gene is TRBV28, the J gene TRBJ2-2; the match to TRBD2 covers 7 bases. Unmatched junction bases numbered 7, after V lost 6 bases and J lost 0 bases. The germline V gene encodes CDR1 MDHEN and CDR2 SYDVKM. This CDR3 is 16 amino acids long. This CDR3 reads CASRGSGNANTGELFF. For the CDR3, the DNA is TGTGCCAGCAGGGGGAGCGGGAACGCGAACACCGGGGAGCTGTTTTTT.

The CDR3 loop is CASRRDPMRLTDTQYF. For the CDR3, the DNA is TGTGCCAGCAGACGGGACCCGATGAGGTTGACAGATACGCAGTATTTT. The chain joins TRBV6-1 to TRBJ2-3, with D tentatively TRBD1 or TRBD2 (5 bases each). With 6 bases removed from V and 3 bases from J, the gap between germline ends came to 19 bases. The CDR3 is 16 amino acids. The germline V gene encodes CDR1 MNHNS and CDR2 SASEGT.

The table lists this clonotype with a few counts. CDR3 bases: TGCAGTGCTAGAGCCAGACTAGCGGGAGTCATTCGGGGGTCCTACAATGAGCAGTTCTTC. It translates to CSARARLAGVIRGSYNEQFF. The chain recombines TRBV20-1 with TRBJ2-1, with TRBD2 matching over 12 bases. Germline V CDR1 and CDR2: DFQATT, SNEGSKA (reference sequence). The CDR3 loop spans 20 amino acids. Losses at the gene ends were 1 base for V and 1 base for J; bases not matched to a gene: 14.

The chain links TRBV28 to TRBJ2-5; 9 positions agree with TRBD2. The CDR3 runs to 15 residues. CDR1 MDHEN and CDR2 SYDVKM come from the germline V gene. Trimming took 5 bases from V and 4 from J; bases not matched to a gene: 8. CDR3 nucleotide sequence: TGTGCCAGCAGTCCCCGGGGTAGCGGGAGAGAGACCCAGTACTTC. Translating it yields CASSPRGSGRETQYF. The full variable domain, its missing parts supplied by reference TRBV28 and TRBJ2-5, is DVKVTQSSRYLVKRTGEKVFLECVQDMDHENMFWYRQDPGLGLRLIYFSYDVKMKEKGDIPEGYSVSREKKERFSLILESASTNQTSMYLCASSPRGSGRETQYFGPGTRLLVL.

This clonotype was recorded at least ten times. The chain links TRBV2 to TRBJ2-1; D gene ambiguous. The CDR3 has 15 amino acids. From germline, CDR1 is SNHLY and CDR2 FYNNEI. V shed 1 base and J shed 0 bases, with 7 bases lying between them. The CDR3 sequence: CASSEEWASYNEQFF. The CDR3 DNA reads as TGTGCCAGCAGTGAAGAGTGGGCCTCCTACAATGAGCAGTTCTTC.

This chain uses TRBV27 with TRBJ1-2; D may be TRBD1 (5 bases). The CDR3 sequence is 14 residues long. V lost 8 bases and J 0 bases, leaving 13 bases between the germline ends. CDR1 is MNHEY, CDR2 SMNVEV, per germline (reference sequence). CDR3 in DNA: TGTGCCAGCGGTCGCGTGACAGCTAACTATGGCTACACCTTC. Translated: CASGRVTANYGYTF.

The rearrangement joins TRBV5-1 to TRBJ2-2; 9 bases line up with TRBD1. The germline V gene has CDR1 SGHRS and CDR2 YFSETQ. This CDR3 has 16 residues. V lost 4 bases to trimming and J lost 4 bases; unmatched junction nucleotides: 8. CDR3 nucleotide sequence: TGCGCCAGCAGCGGGGACAGGGAGAGGGGCACCGGGGAGCTGTTTTTT. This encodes CASSGDRERGTGELFF.

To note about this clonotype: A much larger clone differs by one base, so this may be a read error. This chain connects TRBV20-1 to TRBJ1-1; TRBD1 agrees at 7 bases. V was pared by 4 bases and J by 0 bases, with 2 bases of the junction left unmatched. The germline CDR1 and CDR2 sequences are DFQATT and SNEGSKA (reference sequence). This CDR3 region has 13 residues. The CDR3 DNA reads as TGCAGTGCTATGACAGGGATGAACACTGAAGCTTTCTTT. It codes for CSAMTGMNTEAFF.

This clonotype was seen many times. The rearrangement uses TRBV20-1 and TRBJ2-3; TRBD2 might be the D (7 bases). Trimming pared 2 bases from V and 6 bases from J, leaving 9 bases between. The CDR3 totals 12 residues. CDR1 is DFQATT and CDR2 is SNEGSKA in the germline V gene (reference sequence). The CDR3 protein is CSARWGGDTQYF. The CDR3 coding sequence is TGCAGTGCTAGATGGGGGGGCGATACGCAGTATTTT.

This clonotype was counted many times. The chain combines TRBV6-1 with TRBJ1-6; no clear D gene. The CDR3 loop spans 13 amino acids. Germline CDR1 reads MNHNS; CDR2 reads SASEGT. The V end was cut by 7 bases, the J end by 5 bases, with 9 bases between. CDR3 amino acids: CASTERNNSPLHF. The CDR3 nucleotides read TGTGCCAGCACAGAGAGAAATAATTCACCCCTCCACTTT.

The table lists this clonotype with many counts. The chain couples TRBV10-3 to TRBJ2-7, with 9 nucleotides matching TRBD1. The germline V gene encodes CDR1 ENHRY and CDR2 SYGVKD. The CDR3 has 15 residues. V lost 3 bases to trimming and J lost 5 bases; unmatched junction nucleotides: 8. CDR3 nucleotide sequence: TGTGCCATCAGTGACTCCGGGACAGGGCAGGACGAGCAGTACTTC. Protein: CAISDSGTGQDEQYF.

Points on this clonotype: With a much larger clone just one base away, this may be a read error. CDR3 in amino acids: CASQVWNGNTIYF. CDR3 nucleotides: TGTGCCAGCCAAGTCTGGAATGGAAACACCATATATTTT. This chain uses TRBV2 with TRBJ1-3; D call uncertain. V lost 8 bases to trimming and J lost 3 bases, with 11 bases between them. The germline gives CDR1 SNHLY, CDR2 FYNNEI. The CDR3 extends over 13 amino acids.

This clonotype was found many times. The CDR3 here is CSGMTRVDTQYF. CDR3 DNA: TGCAGCGGTATGACTAGAGTAGATACGCAGTATTTT. The chain has TRBV29-1 and TRBJ2-3, with D possibly TRBD2 on 6 matching bases. CDR3 length: 12 residues. Germline V lookup: CDR1 SQVTM, CDR2 ANQGSEA. V was cut by 7 bases and J by 5 bases, with 13 bases left in between.

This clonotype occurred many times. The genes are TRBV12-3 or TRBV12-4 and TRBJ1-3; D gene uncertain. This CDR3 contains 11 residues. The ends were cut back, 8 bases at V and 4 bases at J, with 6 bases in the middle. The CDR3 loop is CASRGGNTIYF. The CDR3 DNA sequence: TGTGCCAGCCGCGGGGGAAACACCATATATTTT.

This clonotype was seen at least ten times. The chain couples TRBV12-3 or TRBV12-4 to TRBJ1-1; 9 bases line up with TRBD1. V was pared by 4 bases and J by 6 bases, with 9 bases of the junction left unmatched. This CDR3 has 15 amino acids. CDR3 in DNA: TGTGCCAGCAGTTCGGGGACAGGGCTAGGGGCTGAAGCTTTCTTT. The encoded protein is CASSSGTGLGAEAFF.

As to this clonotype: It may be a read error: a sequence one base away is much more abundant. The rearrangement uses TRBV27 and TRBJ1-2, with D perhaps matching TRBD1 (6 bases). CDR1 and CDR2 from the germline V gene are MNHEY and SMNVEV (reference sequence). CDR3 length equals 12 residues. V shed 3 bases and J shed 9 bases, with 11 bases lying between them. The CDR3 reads CASSFRGSSYTF. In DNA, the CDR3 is TGTGCCAGCAGTTTCAGGGGATCTAGCTACACCTTC.

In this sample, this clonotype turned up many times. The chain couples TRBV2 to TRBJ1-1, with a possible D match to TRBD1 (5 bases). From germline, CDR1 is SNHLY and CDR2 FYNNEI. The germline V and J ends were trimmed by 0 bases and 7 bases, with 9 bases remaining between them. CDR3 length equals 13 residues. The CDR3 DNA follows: TGTGCCAGCAGTGAAGCCGGGGGGGATGAAGCTTTCTTT. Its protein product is CASSEAGGDEAFF.

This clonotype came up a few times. The CDR3 DNA reads TGCAGTGAAACCGGACAGTCTAGCACAGATACGCAGTATTTT. It encodes CSETGQSSTDTQYF. V usage is TRBV20-1 and J usage is TRBJ2-3; tentative D call: TRBD1 (6 bases). V lost 7 bases, J lost 0 bases, and 14 bases lay in between. From germline, CDR1 is DFQATT and CDR2 SNEGSKA (reference sequence). The CDR3 sequence is 14 residues long.

The DNA of the CDR3 is TGTGCCAGCAGCTCGGGACAGACCGAAGCTTTCTTT. It yields the protein CASSSGQTEAFF. V gene TRBV7-9 combines with J gene TRBJ1-1, with 7 bases matching TRBD1. V was pared by 4 bases and J by 8 bases, with 4 bases of the junction left unmatched. Per the germline V gene, CDR1 is SEHNR and CDR2 is FQNEAQ (reference sequence). This CDR3 region has 12 residues.